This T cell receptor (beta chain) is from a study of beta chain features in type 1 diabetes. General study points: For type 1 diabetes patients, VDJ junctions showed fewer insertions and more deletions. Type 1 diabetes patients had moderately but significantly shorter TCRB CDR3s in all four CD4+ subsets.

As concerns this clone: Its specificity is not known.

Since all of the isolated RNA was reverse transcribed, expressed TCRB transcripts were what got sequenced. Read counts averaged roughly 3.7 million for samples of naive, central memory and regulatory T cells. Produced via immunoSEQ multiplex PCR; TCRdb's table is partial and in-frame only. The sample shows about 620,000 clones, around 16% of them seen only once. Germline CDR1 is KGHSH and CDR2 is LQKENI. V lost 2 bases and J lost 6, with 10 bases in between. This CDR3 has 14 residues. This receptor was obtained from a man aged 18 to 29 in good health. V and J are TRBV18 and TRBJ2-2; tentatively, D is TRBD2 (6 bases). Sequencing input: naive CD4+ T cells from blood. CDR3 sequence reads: CASSPGGLAGELFF. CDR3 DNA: TGTGCCAGCTCACCAGGGGGACTCGCCGGGGAGCTGTTTTTT.